What follows are 20 T cell receptor beta chains derived from one specimen sequenced in a study of blood T cell repertoires in COVID-19. Repertoires were generated with immunoSEQ multiplex PCR, while TCRdb's copy carries only in-frame clones and drops some. The data contain about 200,000 clones, 70% to 90% of them singletons. Material: PBMCs or T cells enriched from blood (not recorded which). These receptor sequences come from a man aged 25-40 years who had recovered from COVID-19.

The chain employs TRBV27 and TRBJ2-1; no clear D gene. The CDR3 loop spans 17 amino acids. V was cut by 2 bases and J by 0 bases, with 14 bases left in between. Germline CDR1 reads MNHEY; CDR2 reads SMNVEV (reference sequence). CDR3 DNA: TGTGCCAGCAGTTTAGCCCCTATGTTGAGCTCCTACAATGAGCAGTTCTTC. Protein product: CASSLAPMLSSYNEQFF.

The V gene is TRBV7-9, the J gene TRBJ1-2; 9 bases align to TRBD1. This CDR3 contains 17 residues. The germline gives CDR1 SEHNR, CDR2 FQNEAQ (reference sequence). The V gene end was trimmed by 1 base and the J gene end by 0 bases; junction bases not matched to a gene: 6. In DNA form, the CDR3 reads TGTGCCAGCAGCTTAGGGGATGGACAGGGGACTAACTATGGCTACACCTTC. Protein sequence: CASSLGDGQGTNYGYTF.

The chain links TRBV6-2 or TRBV6-3 to TRBJ1-5; TRBD1 aligns across 7 bases. The germline gives CDR1 MNHEY, CDR2 SVGEGT. V trimming: 2 bases; J trimming: 0 bases; junction bases outside the gene matches: 13. The CDR3 has 19 residues. In DNA form, the CDR3 reads TGTGCCAGCAGTTACCACAATAGGGACAGAAGAAATAGCAATCAGCCCCAGCATTTT. Translating it yields CASSYHNRDRRNSNQPQHF.

V and J are TRBV27 and TRBJ2-7, with 7 bases aligning to TRBD1. The CDR3 consists of 15 residues. CDR1 and CDR2 (germline): MNHEY, SMNVEV (reference sequence). Losses at the gene ends were 6 bases for V and 2 bases for J; bases not matched to a gene: 10. CDR3 sequence reads: CASRLGYRGAYEQYF. CDR3 DNA: TGTGCCAGCAGATTAGGTTACAGGGGTGCCTACGAGCAGTACTTC.

The V call is TRBV7-9, the J call TRBJ2-7; 7 bases are shared with TRBD1. This CDR3 spans 15 amino acids. Germline CDR1 reads SEHNR; CDR2 reads FQNEAQ (reference sequence). Germline trimming cut 4 bases from V and 0 bases from J; bases unmatched to any gene: 6. Here the CDR3 reads CASSSGQFGSYEQYF. CDR3 DNA: TGTGCCAGCAGCTCGGGACAGTTCGGCTCCTACGAGCAGTACTTC.

The chain joins TRBV6-5 to TRBJ2-2; D unclear. This CDR3 comprises 11 residues. Trimming removed 6 bases at V and 6 bases at J, with 5 bases between. The germline CDR1 and CDR2 sequences are MNHEY and SVGAGI. The CDR3 bases are TGTGCCAGCAGCCGAGCCGGGGAGCTGTTTTTT. It specifies CASSRAGELFF.

The chain couples TRBV7-2 to TRBJ1-5; a weak D match, TRBD1 (5 bases). Trimming took 5 bases from V and 0 from J, leaving 11 bases between them. The CDR3 has 15 residues. The germline V gene has CDR1 SGHTA and CDR2 FQGNSA. CDR3 nucleotides: TGTGCCAGCAGCAAAGACAGATATAGCAATCAGCCCCAGCATTTT. Amino acids: CASSKDRYSNQPQHF.

As for this clone: At one end the junction does not follow the germline gene, possibly because of a read error. The rearrangement joins TRBV27 to TRBJ2-7, with 9 bases matching TRBD1. The CDR3 contains 14 residues. Germline V CDR1 and CDR2: MNHEY, SMNVEV (reference sequence). The CDR3 coding sequence is TGTGCCAGTACATCCGGGACAGGGTCCTCCGAGCAGTACTTC. The encoded protein is CASTSGTGSSEQYF.

This sequence joins TRBV18 and TRBJ1-3; D unclear. CDR1 is KGHSH, CDR2 LQKENI, per germline. Between the trimmed V and J ends, which lost 5 bases and 0 bases, there was a span of 8 bases. CDR3 length: 14 residues. The DNA for the CDR3 is TGTGCCAGCTCAAGAACACGCTCTGGAAACACCATATATTTT. Translated, it gives CASSRTRSGNTIYF.

V gene TRBV4-2 combines with J gene TRBJ1-2, with D perhaps TRBD1 (5 bases). The CDR3 has 13 amino acids. Per the germline V gene, CDR1 is LGHNA and CDR2 is YNFKEQ. V gave up 0 bases and J gave up 8 bases, with 10 bases separating them. This chain's CDR3 is CASSQDQGGGYTF. CDR3 nucleotide sequence: TGTGCCAGCAGCCAAGACCAGGGTGGAGGCTACACCTTC.

V gene TRBV28 combines with J gene TRBJ2-4; tentative D call: TRBD1 (5 bases). The germline V gene encodes CDR1 MDHEN and CDR2 SYDVKM. V was clipped by 4 bases and J by 1 base, with 17 bases between them. This CDR3 comprises 17 residues. The CDR3 loop reads CASSSEQVVMAKNIQYF. In nucleotides, the CDR3 is TGTGCCAGCAGTTCTGAACAGGTGGTTATGGCCAAAAACATTCAGTACTTC.

The rearrangement links TRBV2 to TRBJ1-4; D is ambiguous. CDR1 and CDR2 (germline): SNHLY, FYNNEI. Trimming removed 4 bases at V and 4 bases at J, with 19 bases between. This CDR3 has 17 residues. Written as DNA, the CDR3 is TGTGCCAGCAGTGTATCGGCGGAGAGCCGGATTAATGAAAAACTGTTTTTT. This gives the protein CASSVSAESRINEKLFF.

This rearrangement joins TRBV18 to TRBJ1-2, with a tentative D call TRBD1 (5 bases). The CDR3 runs to 14 residues. Trimming stripped 2 bases from V and 1 base from J, with 8 bases between. Germline CDR1 reads KGHSH; CDR2 reads LQKENI. The DNA of the CDR3 is TGTGCCAGCTCACCAGTGACAGATAACTATGGCTACACCTTC. Its protein product is CASSPVTDNYGYTF.

The V gene is TRBV11-3, the J gene TRBJ2-1; 11 nucleotides line up with TRBD2. The ends lost 1 base at V and 4 bases at J; junction bases unmatched: 3. CDR3 length equals 16 residues. The germline gives CDR1 SGHNT, CDR2 YENEEA. CDR3 in DNA: TGTGCCAGCAGCTTAGTGGGGACTAGCGGATACAATGAGCAGTTCTTC. Protein product: CASSLVGTSGYNEQFF.

This clone was observed once. V gene TRBV2 combines with J gene TRBJ2-7, with 13 positions matching TRBD2. V trimming: 2 bases; J trimming: 5 bases; junction bases outside the gene matches: 3. This CDR3 is built from 15 residues. Germline CDR1 SNHLY, CDR2 FYNNEI. The CDR3 nucleotides are TGTGCCAGCAGTGAATGGACTAGCGGGGGCAACGAGCAGTACTTC. The encoded protein is CASSEWTSGGNEQYF.

V is TRBV20-1 and J is TRBJ1-5; D might be TRBD1 (6 bases). Germline CDR1 DFQATT, CDR2 SNEGSKA (reference sequence). CDR3 length equals 13 residues. Trimming took 3 bases from V and 5 from J, leaving 11 bases between them. DNA of the CDR3: TGCAGTGCTAGTCAACAGGGCGATCAGCCCCAGCATTTT. Residues: CSASQQGDQPQHF.

The rearrangement uses TRBV11-2 and TRBJ2-5; D might be TRBD2 (6 bases). The V end lost 5 bases, the J end lost 5 bases, and 12 bases lay between the germline ends. Germline lookup yields CDR1 SGHAT and CDR2 FQNNGV. The CDR3 is made up of 13 amino acids. The CDR3 region has the DNA TGTGCCAGCAGCGCCGGGGGTAAGGAGACCCAGTACTTC. This sequence encodes CASSAGGKETQYF.

J is TRBJ2-2 and V is TRBV9; 8 bases are shared with TRBD1. CDR1 and CDR2 from the germline V gene are SGDLS and YYNGEE. The CDR3 length is 15 residues. The V and J ends lost 4 bases and 4 bases, in that order; junction bases with no gene match: 6. The CDR3 reads CASSPRTGTTGELFF. CDR3 coding DNA: TGTGCCAGCAGCCCCAGGACAGGGACCACCGGGGAGCTGTTTTTT.

This chain connects TRBV6-2 or TRBV6-3 to TRBJ1-2; the D is unclear. CDR1 is MNHEY and CDR2 is SVGEGT in the germline V gene. CDR3 length equals 13 residues. Trimming shortened V by 2 bases and J by 3 bases, and 7 bases separated the two germline ends. The CDR3 here is CASSYAGYYGYTF. Here the CDR3 DNA reads TGTGCCAGCAGTTACGCGGGGTACTATGGCTACACCTTC.

The chain uses TRBV30 and TRBJ1-2, with D unresolved. Germline loops: CDR1 GTSNPN, CDR2 SVGIG (reference sequence). V was shortened by 4 bases and J by 2 bases, with 17 bases between the two germline ends. The CDR3 covers 15 residues. CDR3 amino acids: CAWISRQVKNYGYTF. CDR3 coding DNA: TGTGCCTGGATCAGTCGCCAAGTGAAGAACTATGGCTACACCTTC.